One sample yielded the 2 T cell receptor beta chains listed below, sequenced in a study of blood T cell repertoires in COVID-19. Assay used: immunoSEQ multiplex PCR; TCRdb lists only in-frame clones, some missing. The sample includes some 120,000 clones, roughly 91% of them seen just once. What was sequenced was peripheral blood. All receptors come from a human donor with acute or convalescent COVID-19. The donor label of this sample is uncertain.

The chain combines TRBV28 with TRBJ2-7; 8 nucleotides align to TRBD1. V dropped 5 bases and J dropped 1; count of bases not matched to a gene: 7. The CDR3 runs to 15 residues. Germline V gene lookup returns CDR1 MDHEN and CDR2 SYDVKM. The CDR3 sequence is CASSTTGASSYEQYF. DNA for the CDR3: TGTGCCAGCAGTACGACAGGGGCATCGTCCTACGAGCAGTACTTC.

The CDR3 here is CASSRAGQGSYEQYF. The CDR3 DNA reads TGTGCCAGCAGCCGAGCGGGACAGGGCTCCTACGAGCAGTACTTC. V and J are TRBV6-5 and TRBJ2-7; the match to TRBD1 covers 9 bases. V was clipped by 6 bases and J by 0 bases; unmatched bases: 6. This CDR3 is 15 amino acids long. Germline CDR1 MNHEY, CDR2 SVGAGI.